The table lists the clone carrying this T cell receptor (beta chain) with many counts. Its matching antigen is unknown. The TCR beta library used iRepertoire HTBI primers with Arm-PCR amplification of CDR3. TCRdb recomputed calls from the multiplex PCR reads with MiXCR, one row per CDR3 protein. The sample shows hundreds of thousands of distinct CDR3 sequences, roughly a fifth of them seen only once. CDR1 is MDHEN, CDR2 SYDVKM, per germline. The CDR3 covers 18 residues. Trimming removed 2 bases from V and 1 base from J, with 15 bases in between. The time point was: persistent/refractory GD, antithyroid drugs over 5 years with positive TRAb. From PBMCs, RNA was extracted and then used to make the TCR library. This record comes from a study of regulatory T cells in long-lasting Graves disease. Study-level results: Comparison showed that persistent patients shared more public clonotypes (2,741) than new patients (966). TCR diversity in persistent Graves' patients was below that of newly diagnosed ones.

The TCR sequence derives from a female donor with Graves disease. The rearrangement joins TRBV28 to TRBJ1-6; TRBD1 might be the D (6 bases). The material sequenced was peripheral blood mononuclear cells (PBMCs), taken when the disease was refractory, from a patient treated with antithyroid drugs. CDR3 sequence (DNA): TGTGCCAGCAGTTTAGGGGGGGGCATGGGATCCTATAATTCACCCCTCCACTTT. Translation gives CASSLGGGMGSYNSPLHF.